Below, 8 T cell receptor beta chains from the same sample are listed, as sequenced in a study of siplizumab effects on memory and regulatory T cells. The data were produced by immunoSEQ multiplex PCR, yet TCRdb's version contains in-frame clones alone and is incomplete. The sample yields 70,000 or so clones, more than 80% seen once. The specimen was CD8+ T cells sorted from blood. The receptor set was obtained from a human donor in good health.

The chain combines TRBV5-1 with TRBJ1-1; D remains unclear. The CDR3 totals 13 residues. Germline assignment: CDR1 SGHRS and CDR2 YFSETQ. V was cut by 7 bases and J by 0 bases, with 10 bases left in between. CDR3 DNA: TGCGCCAGCTTCCGGACGGTGAACACTGAAGCTTTCTTT. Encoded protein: CASFRTVNTEAFF.

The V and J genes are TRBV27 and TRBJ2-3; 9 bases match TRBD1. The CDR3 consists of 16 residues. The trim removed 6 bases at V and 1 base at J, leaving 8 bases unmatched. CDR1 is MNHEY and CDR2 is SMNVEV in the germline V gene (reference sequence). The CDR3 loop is CASSLIRDRGTDTQYF. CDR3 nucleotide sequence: TGTGCCAGCAGCCTCATCCGGGACAGGGGCACAGATACGCAGTATTTT.

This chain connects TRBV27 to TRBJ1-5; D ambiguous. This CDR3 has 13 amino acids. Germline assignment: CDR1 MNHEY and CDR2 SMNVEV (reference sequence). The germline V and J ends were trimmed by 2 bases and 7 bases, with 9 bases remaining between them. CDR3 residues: CASSLGVGQPQHF. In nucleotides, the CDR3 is TGTGCCAGCAGTTTAGGCGTGGGCCAGCCCCAGCATTTT.

CDR3 in DNA: TGTGCCAGCAGTTCGGGTATCACGGGTTCACCCCTCCACTTT. Translating it yields CASSSGITGSPLHF. J is TRBJ1-6 and V is TRBV6-5, with no clear D. CDR1 and CDR2 from the germline V gene are MNHEY and SVGAGI. This CDR3 has 14 residues. Trimming pared 4 bases from V and 9 bases from J, leaving 13 bases between.

CDR3 region: CATSTGRGTGNQPQHF. The CDR3 DNA follows: TGTGCCACCAGCACCGGCAGAGGGACCGGCAATCAGCCCCAGCATTTT. This sequence joins TRBV15 and TRBJ1-5, with D tentatively TRBD1 (5 bases). Trimming pared 4 bases from V and 2 bases from J, leaving 15 bases between. Germline CDR1 is LNHNV and CDR2 is YYDKDF (reference sequence). The CDR3 loop spans 16 amino acids.

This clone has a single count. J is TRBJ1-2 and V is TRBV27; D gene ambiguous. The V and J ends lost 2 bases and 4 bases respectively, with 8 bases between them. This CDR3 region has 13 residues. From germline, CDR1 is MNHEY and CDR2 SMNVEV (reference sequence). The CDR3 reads CASSLNSIYGYTF. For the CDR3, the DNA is TGTGCCAGCAGTTTAAACAGTATCTATGGCTACACCTTC.

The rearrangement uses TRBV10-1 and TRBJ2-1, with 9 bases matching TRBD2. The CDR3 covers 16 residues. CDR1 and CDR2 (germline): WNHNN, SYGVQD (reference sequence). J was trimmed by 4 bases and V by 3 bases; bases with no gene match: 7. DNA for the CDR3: TGCGCCAGCAGTGAAGGATGGCGGGAGGGATACAATGAGCAGTTCTTC. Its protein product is CASSEGWREGYNEQFF.

CDR3 sequence: CASSGTDYGYTF. CDR3 nucleotides: TGTGCCAGCAGTGGGACAGACTATGGCTACACCTTC. The V call is TRBV2, the J call TRBJ1-2; perhaps TRBD1 as D (6 bases). Trimming stripped 4 bases from V and 3 bases from J, with 6 bases between. This CDR3 spans 12 amino acids. CDR1 and CDR2 from the germline V gene are SNHLY and FYNNEI.